This TCR beta chain was captured in a study of human T cells and chemical hapten exposure. As to time point: pre-sensitization, week 0. Treatment in this sample: therapeutic diphenylcyclopropenone sensitization with weekly scalp DPC. Unfractionated whole blood yielded total RNA. About this clonotype itself: Being one base from a much bigger clone, this may be a read error.

TCRdb re-called the RACE reads with MiXCR, one entry per CDR3 protein. The sample contains over 300,000 distinct CDR3 sequences, 4.5% to 6% of which appear only once. Germline V CDR1 and CDR2: SEHNR, FQNEAQ (reference sequence). The CDR3 runs to 15 residues. This sequence was found in a woman between 50 and 59 years old with alopecia areata. Some clones in this sample may be carry-over from other donors' samples. The source was whole blood, collected in connection with sensitization to the hapten diphenylcyclopropenone (DPC). The rearrangement uses TRBV7-9 and TRBJ2-1; D perhaps matches TRBD1 (6 bases). The CDR3: CASGFIGQSYNEQFF. The CDR3 DNA reads as TGTGCCAGCGGCTTCATAGGACAGAGTTACAATGAGCAGTTCTTC.